One and the same sample provided the 3 T cell receptor beta chains below, sequenced in a study of blood T cell repertoires in COVID-19. Libraries were prepared by immunoSEQ multiplex PCR; TCRdb keeps only in-frame clonotypes and omits some of them. The top ten clones hold around 6.2% of a sample with under 110,000 clones, over 65% of them seen once. Sample: peripheral blood. The receptor source for this set is an elderly man with COVID-19, enrolled during active disease.

The rearrangement uses TRBV11-3 and TRBJ2-3; 8 bases fit TRBD2. The CDR3 loop spans 14 amino acids. V lost 5 bases, J lost 4 bases, and 5 bases stayed unmatched. Germline CDR1 and CDR2: SGHNT and YENEEA. CDR3 nucleotide sequence: TGTGCCAGCAGCCAAAGCGGGAGTGCAGATACGCAGTATTTT. It yields the protein CASSQSGSADTQYF.

This sequence joins TRBV10-3 and TRBJ2-7; 10 bases agree with TRBD1. The germline V gene encodes CDR1 ENHRY and CDR2 SYGVKD. The CDR3 spans 13 residues. Germline trimming cut 6 bases from V and 3 bases from J; bases unmatched to any gene: 2. DNA for the CDR3: TGTGCCATCAGGGGACAGGGGATCTACGAGCAGTACTTC. This codes for CAIRGQGIYEQYF.

In this sample, this clone turned up a few times. The rearrangement uses TRBV6-5 and TRBJ2-7, with D maybe TRBD2 (5 bases). Germline assignment: CDR1 MNHEY and CDR2 SVGAGI. This CDR3 is built from 16 residues. The ends were cut back, 0 bases at V and 3 bases at J, with 15 bases in the middle. The CDR3 here is CASSYSVEGSIYEQYF. The CDR3, as DNA: TGTGCCAGCAGTTACTCGGTAGAGGGAAGCATCTACGAGCAGTACTTC.